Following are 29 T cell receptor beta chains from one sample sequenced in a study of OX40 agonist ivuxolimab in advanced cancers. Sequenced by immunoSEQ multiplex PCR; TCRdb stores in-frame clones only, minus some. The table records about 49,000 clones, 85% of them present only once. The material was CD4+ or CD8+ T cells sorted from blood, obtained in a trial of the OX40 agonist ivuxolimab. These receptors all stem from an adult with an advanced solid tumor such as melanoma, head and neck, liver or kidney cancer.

CDR3 in amino acids: CASRRTGGYEQYF. CDR3 nucleotide sequence: TGTGCCAGTAGGAGGACAGGGGGCTACGAGCAGTACTTC. The J gene is TRBJ2-7, the V gene TRBV19, with 10 positions matching TRBD1. Germline lookup yields CDR1 LNHDA and CDR2 SQIVND (reference sequence). The CDR3 runs to 13 residues. V dropped 6 bases and J dropped 3; count of bases not matched to a gene: 2. The full variable domain, rest sourced from reference TRBV19 and TRBJ2-7, is DGGITQSPKYLFRKEGQNVTLSCEQNLNHDAMYWYRQDPGQGLRLIYYSQIVNDFQKGDIAEGYSVSREKKESFPLTVTSAQKNPTAFYLCASRRTGGYEQYFGPGTRLTVT.

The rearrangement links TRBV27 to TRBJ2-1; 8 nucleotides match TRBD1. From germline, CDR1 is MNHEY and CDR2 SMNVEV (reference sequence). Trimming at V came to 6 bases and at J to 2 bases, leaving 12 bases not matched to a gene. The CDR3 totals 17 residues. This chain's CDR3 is CASRGPGTGLPYNEQFF. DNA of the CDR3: TGTGCCAGCAGGGGCCCCGGGACAGGCCTACCCTACAATGAGCAGTTCTTC.

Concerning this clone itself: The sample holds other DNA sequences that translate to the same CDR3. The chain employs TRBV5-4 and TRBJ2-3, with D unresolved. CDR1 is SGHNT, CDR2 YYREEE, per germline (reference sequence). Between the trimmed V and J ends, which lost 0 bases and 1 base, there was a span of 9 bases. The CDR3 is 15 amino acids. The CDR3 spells CASSLGVLGTDTQYF. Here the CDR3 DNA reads TGTGCCAGCAGCTTGGGGGTTCTGGGCACAGATACGCAGTATTTT. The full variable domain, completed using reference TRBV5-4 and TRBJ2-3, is ETGVTQSPTHLIKTRGQQVTLRCSSQSGHNTVSWYQQALGQGPQFIFQYYREEENGRGNFPPRFSGLQFPNYSSELNVNALELDDSALYLCASSLGVLGTDTQYFGPGTRLTVL.

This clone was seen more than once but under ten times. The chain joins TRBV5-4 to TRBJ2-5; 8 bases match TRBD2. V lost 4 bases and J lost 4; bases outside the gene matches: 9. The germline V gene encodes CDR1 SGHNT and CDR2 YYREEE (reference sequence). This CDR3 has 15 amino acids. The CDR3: CASSQPSGGGETQYF. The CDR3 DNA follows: TGTGCCAGCAGCCAACCCAGCGGGGGAGGAGAGACCCAGTACTTC.

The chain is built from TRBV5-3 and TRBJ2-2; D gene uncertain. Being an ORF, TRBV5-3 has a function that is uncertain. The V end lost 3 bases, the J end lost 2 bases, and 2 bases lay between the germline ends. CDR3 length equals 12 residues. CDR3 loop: CARSYNTGELFF. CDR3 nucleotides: TGTGCCAGAAGCTATAACACCGGGGAGCTGTTTTTT.

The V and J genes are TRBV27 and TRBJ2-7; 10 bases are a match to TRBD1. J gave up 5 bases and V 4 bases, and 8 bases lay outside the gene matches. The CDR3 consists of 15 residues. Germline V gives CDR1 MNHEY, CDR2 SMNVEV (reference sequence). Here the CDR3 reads CASSSPGQGSNEQYF. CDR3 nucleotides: TGTGCCAGCAGTTCGCCGGGACAGGGGTCCAACGAGCAGTACTTC.

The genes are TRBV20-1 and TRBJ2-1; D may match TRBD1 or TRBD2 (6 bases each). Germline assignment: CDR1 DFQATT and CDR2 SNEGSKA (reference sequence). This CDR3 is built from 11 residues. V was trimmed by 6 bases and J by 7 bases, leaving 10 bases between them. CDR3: CSARGGNEQFF. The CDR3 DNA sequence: TGCAGTGCCCGAGGGGGGAATGAGCAGTTCTTC.

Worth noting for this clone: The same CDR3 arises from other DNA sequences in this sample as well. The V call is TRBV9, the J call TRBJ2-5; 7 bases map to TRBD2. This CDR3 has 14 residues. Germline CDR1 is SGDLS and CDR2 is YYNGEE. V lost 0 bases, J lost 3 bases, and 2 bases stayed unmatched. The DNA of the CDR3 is TGTGCCAGCAGCGTAGGGACTAGTGAAGAGACCCAGTACTTC. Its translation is CASSVGTSEETQYF.

CDR3 in amino acids: CASSSSRGLADSGELFF. The CDR3 DNA sequence: TGTGCCAGCAGCTCAAGTAGGGGACTAGCGGACTCCGGGGAGCTGTTTTTT. This chain links TRBV11-3 with TRBJ2-2, with 11 bases identical to TRBD2. Germline values: CDR1 SGHNT, CDR2 YENEEA. Germline trimming cut 4 bases from V and 6 bases from J; bases unmatched to any gene: 10. The CDR3 covers 17 residues.

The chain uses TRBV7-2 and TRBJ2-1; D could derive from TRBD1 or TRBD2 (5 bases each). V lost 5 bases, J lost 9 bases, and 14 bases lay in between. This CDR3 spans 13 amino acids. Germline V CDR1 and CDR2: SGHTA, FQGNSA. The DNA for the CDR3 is TGTGCCAGCAGCCCAACCAGGGAGAGTGAGCAGTTCTTC. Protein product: CASSPTRESEQFF.

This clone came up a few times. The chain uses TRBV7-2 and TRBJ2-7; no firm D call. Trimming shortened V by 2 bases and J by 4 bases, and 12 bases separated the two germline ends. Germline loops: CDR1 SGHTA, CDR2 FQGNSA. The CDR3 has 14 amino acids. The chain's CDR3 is CASSLPNAVYEQYF. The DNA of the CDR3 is TGTGCCAGCAGCTTACCCAATGCGGTTTACGAGCAGTACTTC.

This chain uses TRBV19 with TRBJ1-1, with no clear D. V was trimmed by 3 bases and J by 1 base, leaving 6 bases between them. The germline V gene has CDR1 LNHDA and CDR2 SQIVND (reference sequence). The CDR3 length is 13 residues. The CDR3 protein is CASSMVENTEAFF. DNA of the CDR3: TGTGCCAGTAGTATGGTCGAGAACACTGAAGCTTTCTTT.

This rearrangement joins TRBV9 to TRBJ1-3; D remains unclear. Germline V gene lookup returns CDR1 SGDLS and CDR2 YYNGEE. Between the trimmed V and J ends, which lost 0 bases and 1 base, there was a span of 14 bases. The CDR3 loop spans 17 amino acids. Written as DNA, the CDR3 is TGTGCCAGCAGCGTAGGGAGGGAGCCCCAATCTGGAAACACCATATATTTT. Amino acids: CASSVGREPQSGNTIYF. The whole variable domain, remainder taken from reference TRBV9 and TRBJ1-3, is DSGVTQTPKHLITATGQRVTLRCSPRSGDLSVYWYQQSLDQGLQFLIQYYNGEERAKGNILERFSAQQFPDLHSELNLSSLELGDSALYFCASSVGREPQSGNTIYFGEGSWLTVV.

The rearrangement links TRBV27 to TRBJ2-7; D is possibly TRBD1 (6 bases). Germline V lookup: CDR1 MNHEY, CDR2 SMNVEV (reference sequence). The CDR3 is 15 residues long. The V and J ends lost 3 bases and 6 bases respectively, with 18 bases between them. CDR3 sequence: CASSFTGFSMLEQYF. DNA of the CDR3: TGTGCCAGCAGTTTCACAGGGTTTAGCATGCTCGAGCAGTACTTC.

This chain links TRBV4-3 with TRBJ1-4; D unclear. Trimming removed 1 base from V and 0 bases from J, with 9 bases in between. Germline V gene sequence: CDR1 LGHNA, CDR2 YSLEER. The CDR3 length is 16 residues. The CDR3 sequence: CASSQVHLATNEKLFF. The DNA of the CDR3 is TGCGCCAGCAGCCAAGTCCACCTTGCAACTAATGAAAAACTGTTTTTT.

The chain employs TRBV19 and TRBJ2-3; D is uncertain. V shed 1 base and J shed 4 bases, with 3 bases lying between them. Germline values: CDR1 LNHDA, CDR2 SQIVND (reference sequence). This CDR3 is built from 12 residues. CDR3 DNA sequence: TGTGCCAGTAGTATAGGCCCAGATACGCAGTATTTT. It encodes CASSIGPDTQYF.

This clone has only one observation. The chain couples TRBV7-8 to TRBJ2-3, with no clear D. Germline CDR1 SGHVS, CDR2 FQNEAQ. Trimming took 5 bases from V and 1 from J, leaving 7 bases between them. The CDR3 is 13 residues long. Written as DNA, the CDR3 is TGTGCCAGCAGCAACTACGGCACAGATACGCAGTATTTT. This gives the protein CASSNYGTDTQYF.

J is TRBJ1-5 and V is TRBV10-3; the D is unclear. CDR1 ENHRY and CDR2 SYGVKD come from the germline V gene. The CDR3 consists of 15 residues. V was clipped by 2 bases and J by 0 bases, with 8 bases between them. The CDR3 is CAISEQSFSNQPQHF. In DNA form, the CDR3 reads TGTGCCATCAGTGAGCAGAGCTTTAGCAATCAGCCCCAGCATTTT.

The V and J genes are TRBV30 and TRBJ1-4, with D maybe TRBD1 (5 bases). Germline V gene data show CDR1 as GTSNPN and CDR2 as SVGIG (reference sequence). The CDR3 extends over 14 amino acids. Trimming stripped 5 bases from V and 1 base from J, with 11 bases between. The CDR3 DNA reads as TGTGCCTGGGATTGGGGCGGAACTAATGAAAAACTGTTTTTT. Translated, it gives CAWDWGGTNEKLFF.

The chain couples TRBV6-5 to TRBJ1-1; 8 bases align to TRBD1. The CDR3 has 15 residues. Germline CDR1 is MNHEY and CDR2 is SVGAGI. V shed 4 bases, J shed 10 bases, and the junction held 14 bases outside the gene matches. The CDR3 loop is CASSSAERTGLRAFF. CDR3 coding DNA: TGTGCCAGCAGTTCAGCGGAAAGGACAGGGCTACGAGCTTTCTTT.

The CDR3 DNA reads as TGTGCCATCAGTGAGTCGAGTCCCGATGAGCAGTTCTTC. Protein sequence: CAISESSPDEQFF. The rearrangement uses TRBV10-3 and TRBJ2-1; unclear D gene. This CDR3 comprises 13 residues. The germline gives CDR1 ENHRY, CDR2 SYGVKD. The V end lost 0 bases, the J end lost 8 bases, and 8 bases lay between the germline ends.

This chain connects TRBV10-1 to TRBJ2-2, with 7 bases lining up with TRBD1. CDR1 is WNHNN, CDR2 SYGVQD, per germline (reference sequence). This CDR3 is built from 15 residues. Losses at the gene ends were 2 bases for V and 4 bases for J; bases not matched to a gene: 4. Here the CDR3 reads CASSENRGATGELFF. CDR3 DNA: TGCGCCAGCAGTGAGAACAGGGGAGCCACCGGGGAGCTGTTTTTT.

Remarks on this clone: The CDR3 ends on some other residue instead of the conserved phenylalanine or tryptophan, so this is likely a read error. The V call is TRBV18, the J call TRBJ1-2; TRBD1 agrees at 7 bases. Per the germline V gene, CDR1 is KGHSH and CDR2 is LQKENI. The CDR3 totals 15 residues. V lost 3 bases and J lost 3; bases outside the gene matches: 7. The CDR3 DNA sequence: TGTGCCAGCTCACCGATGAGGGGACAGCACTATGGCTACACCCTC. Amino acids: CASSPMRGQHYGYTL.

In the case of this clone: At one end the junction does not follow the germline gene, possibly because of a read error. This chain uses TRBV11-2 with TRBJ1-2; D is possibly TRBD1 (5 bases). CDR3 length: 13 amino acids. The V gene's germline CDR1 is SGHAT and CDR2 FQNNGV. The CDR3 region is CASTLGVQGGYTF. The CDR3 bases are TGTGCCAGCACCTTAGGGGTGCAGGGTGGCTACACCTTC.

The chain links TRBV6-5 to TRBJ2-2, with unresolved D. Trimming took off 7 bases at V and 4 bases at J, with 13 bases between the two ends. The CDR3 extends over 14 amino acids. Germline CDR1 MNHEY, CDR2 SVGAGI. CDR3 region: CASTLSFGTGELFF. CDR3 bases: TGTGCCAGCACCTTATCTTTTGGCACCGGGGAGCTGTTTTTT.

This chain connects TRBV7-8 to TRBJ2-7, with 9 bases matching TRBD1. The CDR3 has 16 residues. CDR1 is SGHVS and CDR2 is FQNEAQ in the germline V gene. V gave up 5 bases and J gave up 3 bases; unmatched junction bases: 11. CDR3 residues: CASSLGPGQGFYEQYF. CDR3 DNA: TGTGCCAGCAGCCTCGGGCCGGGACAGGGTTTCTACGAGCAGTACTTC.

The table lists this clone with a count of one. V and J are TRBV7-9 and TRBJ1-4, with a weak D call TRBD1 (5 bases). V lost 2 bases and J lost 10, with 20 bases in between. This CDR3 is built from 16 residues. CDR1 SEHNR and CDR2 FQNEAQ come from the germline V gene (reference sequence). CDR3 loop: CASSLPPQQESRKLFF. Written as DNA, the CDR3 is TGTGCCAGCAGCTTACCCCCCCAACAGGAATCGCGAAAACTGTTTTTT.

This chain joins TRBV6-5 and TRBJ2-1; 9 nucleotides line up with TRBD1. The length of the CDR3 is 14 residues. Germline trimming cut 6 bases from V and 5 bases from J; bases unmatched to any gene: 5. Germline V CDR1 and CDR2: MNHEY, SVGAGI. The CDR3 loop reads CASRDRDRDNEQFF. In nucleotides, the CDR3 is TGTGCCAGCAGGGATAGGGACAGGGACAATGAGCAGTTCTTC.

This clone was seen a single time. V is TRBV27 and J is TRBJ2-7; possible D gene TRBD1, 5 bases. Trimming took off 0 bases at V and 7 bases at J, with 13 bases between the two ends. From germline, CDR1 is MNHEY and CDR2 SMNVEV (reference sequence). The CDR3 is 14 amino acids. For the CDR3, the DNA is TGTGCCAGCAGTTTATCGGGTGGGGCCGTAGAGCAGTACTTC. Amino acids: CASSLSGGAVEQYF.